Shown below are 18 T cell receptor beta chains from a single sample sequenced in a study of PD-L1 blockade in urothelial cancer. Only in-frame clones appear in the TCRdb table, and some are missing; sequencing was by immunoSEQ multiplex PCR. The sample holds tens of thousands of clones, around nine tenths seen once. Documented time point: peripheral blood 6 weeks after treatment start. The sample consisted of PBMCs, taken around atezolizumab (anti-PD-L1) treatment. Every receptor here comes from a man in his sixties with urothelial cancer.

The rearrangement links TRBV29-1 to TRBJ1-2; D possibly corresponds to TRBD1 (5 bases). V was shortened by 4 bases and J by 5 bases, with 14 bases between the two germline ends. The CDR3 is 13 amino acids. Germline CDR1 is SQVTM and CDR2 is ANQGSEA. DNA for the CDR3: TGCAGCGTTGGATCGTCAGGACAATATGGCTACACCTTC. Protein sequence: CSVGSSGQYGYTF.

This chain joins TRBV7-6 and TRBJ1-1, with D possibly TRBD1 on 6 matching bases. The germline gives CDR1 SGHVS, CDR2 FNYEAQ. CDR3 length: 17 residues. Trimming took 2 bases from V and 0 from J, leaving 16 bases between them. The CDR3 DNA sequence: TGTGCCAGCAGCTTACGTTGGACAGAGCCCATGAACACTGAAGCTTTCTTT. It encodes CASSLRWTEPMNTEAFF.

The chain recombines TRBV18 with TRBJ2-7; possibly TRBD1 for D (6 bases). This CDR3 is built from 13 residues. Germline V lookup: CDR1 KGHSH, CDR2 LQKENI. V lost 3 bases and J lost 7, with 13 bases in between. The CDR3 region is CASSPGAVGEQYF. In DNA form, the CDR3 reads TGTGCCAGCTCACCGGGGGCTGTGGGGGAGCAGTACTTC.

The chain couples TRBV7-6 to TRBJ2-5, with D perhaps TRBD2 (7 bases). Germline CDR1 is SGHVS and CDR2 is FNYEAQ. The length of the CDR3 is 15 residues. V dropped 4 bases and J dropped 5 bases, with 17 bases sitting between them. The CDR3: CASSYRGARVETQYF. In DNA, the CDR3 is TGTGCCAGCAGCTATCGGGGGGCCAGGGTGGAGACCCAGTACTTC.

The V call is TRBV30, the J call TRBJ2-7; TRBD2 agrees at 13 bases. Germline values: CDR1 GTSNPN, CDR2 SVGIG (reference sequence). V lost 3 bases to trimming and J lost 7 bases; unmatched junction nucleotides: 15. This CDR3 has 17 residues. The CDR3 loop reads CAWSRLAGGLGAREQYF. In DNA form, the CDR3 reads TGTGCCTGGAGCCGACTAGCGGGGGGCTTAGGGGCGCGGGAGCAGTACTTC.

The CDR3 region is CASTFSGIRDTQYF. Here the CDR3 DNA reads TGTGCCAGCACCTTTAGCGGGATACGGGATACGCAGTATTTT. This chain connects TRBV28 to TRBJ2-3, with TRBD2 matching over 8 bases. The CDR3 is 14 amino acids. From germline, CDR1 is MDHEN and CDR2 SYDVKM. With V trimmed by 7 bases and J by 6 bases, 9 bases remained unmatched.

The chain combines TRBV29-1 with TRBJ2-3; 8 nucleotides agree with TRBD1. The CDR3 covers 13 residues. Germline V gene sequence: CDR1 SQVTM, CDR2 ANQGSEA. With 0 bases clipped from V and 11 bases from J, the junction kept 7 bases outside the gene matches. This CDR3 is CSVEELAGGWQYF. The DNA for the CDR3 is TGCAGCGTTGAAGAGCTAGCAGGGGGCTGGCAGTATTTT.

The genes are TRBV5-1 and TRBJ2-2; D gene unclear. Germline V gene data show CDR1 as SGHRS and CDR2 as YFSETQ. This CDR3 spans 12 amino acids. V was pared by 4 bases and J by 6 bases, with 7 bases between. CDR3 sequence: CASSGRAGELFF. CDR3 nucleotides: TGCGCCAGCAGCGGGCGAGCCGGGGAGCTGTTTTTT. The full variable domain, its missing parts supplied by reference TRBV5-1 and TRBJ2-2, is KAGVTQTPRYLIKTRGQQVTLSCSPISGHRSVSWYQQTPGQGLQFLFEYFSETQRNKGNFPGRFSGRQFSNSRSEMNVSTLELGDSALYLCASSGRAGELFFGEGSRLTVL.

V usage is TRBV2 and J usage is TRBJ1-2; no clear D. The CDR3 has 15 residues. Germline CDR1 SNHLY, CDR2 FYNNEI. Deletions cut 2 bases from V and 1 base from J, with 11 bases between. CDR3 sequence reads: CASSEPGGDNYGYTF. CDR3 coding DNA: TGTGCCAGCAGTGAACCCGGCGGAGATAACTATGGCTACACCTTC.

The CDR3 here is CASSQGLGGGRHLAKNIQYF. CDR3 nucleotides: TGTGCCAGCAGCCAAGGCTTGGGCGGGGGACGACATCTAGCCAAAAACATTCAGTACTTC. V gene TRBV4-2 combines with J gene TRBJ2-4, with TRBD2 identical over 7 bases. V lost 1 base, J lost 0 bases, and 15 bases stayed unmatched. This CDR3 has 20 amino acids. Germline-derived CDR1 and CDR2 are LGHNA and YNFKEQ.

The chain uses TRBV7-3 and TRBJ2-5, with D possibly TRBD1 on 6 matching bases. Germline lookup yields CDR1 SGHTA and CDR2 FQGTGA. The CDR3 covers 13 residues. V gave up 5 bases and J gave up 5 bases, with 12 bases separating them. In DNA, the CDR3 is TGTGCCAGCAGCCAACAGGGTTCGGAGACCCAGTACTTC. Its translation is CASSQQGSETQYF.

This chain connects TRBV30 to TRBJ1-1; weak D call: TRBD1 (6 bases). Germline CDR1 and CDR2: GTSNPN and SVGIG (reference sequence). The germline V and J ends were trimmed by 5 bases and 0 bases, with 19 bases remaining between them. The CDR3 spans 16 residues. The CDR3 DNA reads TGTGCCTGGGCTAAGACAGGCATTGACATGAACACTGAAGCTTTCTTT. The encoded protein is CAWAKTGIDMNTEAFF.

The chain employs TRBV5-4 and TRBJ2-3; TRBD2 matches at 8 bases. Trimming took 2 bases from V and 6 from J; bases not matched to a gene: 5. Germline V lookup: CDR1 SGHNT, CDR2 YYREEE (reference sequence). The CDR3 has 14 amino acids. CDR3 residues: CASSLSGGLDTQYF. CDR3 nucleotides: TGTGCCAGCAGCTTAAGCGGGGGCCTTGATACGCAGTATTTT.

This chain links TRBV10-3 with TRBJ2-1; 14 positions agree with TRBD2. V gave up 3 bases and J gave up 5 bases; unmatched junction bases: 9. CDR1 and CDR2 from the germline V gene are ENHRY and SYGVKD. This CDR3 spans 18 amino acids. CDR3 nucleotide sequence: TGTGCCATCAGTGAATCGCCCGGGACTAGCGGGAGCAACAATGAGCAGTTCTTC. Translated, it gives CAISESPGTSGSNNEQFF.

The chain is built from TRBV30 and TRBJ2-5, with 7 bases identical to TRBD1. Per the germline V gene, CDR1 is GTSNPN and CDR2 is SVGIG (reference sequence). V shed 2 bases and J 3 bases; nucleotides not matched to a gene: 3. The CDR3 runs to 13 residues. The CDR3 spells CAWSTTGEETQYF. The CDR3 bases are TGTGCCTGGAGTACTACAGGGGAAGAGACCCAGTACTTC.

J is TRBJ2-3 and V is TRBV28; 11 bases agree with TRBD2. The J segment lost 4 bases and the V segment lost 7 bases, leaving 4 bases of the junction unmatched. The germline gives CDR1 MDHEN, CDR2 SYDVKM. The CDR3 loop spans 14 amino acids. The CDR3 reads CASNVLAGADTQYF. CDR3 DNA: TGTGCCAGCAATGTACTAGCGGGAGCAGATACGCAGTATTTT.

J is TRBJ2-7 and V is TRBV7-6; 11 bases align to TRBD1. The ends lost 5 bases at V and 9 bases at J; junction bases unmatched: 9. This CDR3 is 14 amino acids long. Looked up from germline, CDR1 is SGHVS and CDR2 is FNYEAQ. The CDR3 DNA reads TGTGCCAGCAGCCAAAAGCGGACAGGGGGCGCGCAGTACTTC. Encoded protein: CASSQKRTGGAQYF. Filled out from reference TRBV7-6 and TRBJ2-7, the complete variable domain reads GAGVSQSPRYKVTKRGQDVALRCDPISGHVSLYWYRQALGQGPEFLTYFNYEAQQDKSGLPNDRFSAERPEGSISTLTIQRTEQRDSAMYRCASSQKRTGGAQYFGPGTRLTVT.

The chain employs TRBV28 and TRBJ2-2; D gene ambiguous. Between the trimmed V and J ends, which lost 7 bases and 9 bases, there was a span of 9 bases. Germline-derived CDR1 and CDR2 are MDHEN and SYDVKM. This CDR3 contains 11 residues. The DNA of the CDR3 is TGTGCCAGCAATTACCGGTGGGAGCTGTTTTTT. It translates to CASNYRWELFF.